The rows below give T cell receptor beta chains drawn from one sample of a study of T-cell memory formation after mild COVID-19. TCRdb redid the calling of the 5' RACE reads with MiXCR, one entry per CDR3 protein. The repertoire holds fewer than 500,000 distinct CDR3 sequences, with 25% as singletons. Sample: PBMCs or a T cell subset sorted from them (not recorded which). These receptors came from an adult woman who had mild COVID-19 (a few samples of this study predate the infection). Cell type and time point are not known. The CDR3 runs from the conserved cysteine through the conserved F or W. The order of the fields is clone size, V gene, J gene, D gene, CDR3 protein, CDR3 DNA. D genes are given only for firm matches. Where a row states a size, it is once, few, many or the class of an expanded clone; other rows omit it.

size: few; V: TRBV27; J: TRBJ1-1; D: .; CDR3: CASRVPGFGNTEAFF; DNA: TGTGCCAGCAGAGTTCCAGGATTCGGGAACACTGAAGCTTTCTTT
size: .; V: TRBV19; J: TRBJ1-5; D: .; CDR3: CPRRVNQPQHF; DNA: TGTCCCCGCAGGGTCAATCAGCCCCAGCATTTT
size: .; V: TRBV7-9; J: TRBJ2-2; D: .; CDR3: CASSFPEGKKGELFF; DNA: TGTGCCAGCAGCTTCCCAGAAGGGAAGAAGGGGGAGCTGTTTTTT
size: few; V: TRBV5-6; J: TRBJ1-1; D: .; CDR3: CASSQDKGRINTEAFF; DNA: TGTGCCAGCAGTCAGGATAAGGGGCGCATAAACACTGAAGCTTTCTTT
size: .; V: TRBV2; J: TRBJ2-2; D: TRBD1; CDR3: CASDRGRVTGELFF; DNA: TGTGCCAGCGACAGGGGGCGTGTCACCGGGGAGCTGTTTTTT
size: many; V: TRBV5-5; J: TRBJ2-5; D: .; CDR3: CASSVVPGETQYF; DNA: TGTGCCAGCAGCGTGGTTCCGGGGGAGACCCAGTACTTC
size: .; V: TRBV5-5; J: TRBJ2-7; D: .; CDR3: CASTMAESFYEQYF; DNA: TGTGCCAGCACTATGGCGGAAAGTTTCTACGAGCAGTACTTC
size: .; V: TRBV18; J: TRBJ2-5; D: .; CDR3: CASSPGQLQETQYF; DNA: TGTGCCAGCTCACCTGGCCAGCTTCAAGAGACCCAGTACTTC
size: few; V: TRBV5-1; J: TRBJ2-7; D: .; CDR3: CASSFSRSSYEQYF; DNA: TGCGCCAGCAGCTTTTCCAGATCCTCCTACGAGCAGTACTTC
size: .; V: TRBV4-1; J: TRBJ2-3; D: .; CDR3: CASSQDRPFRDTDTQYF; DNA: TGCGCCAGCAGCCAAGATCGTCCCTTTCGGGACACAGATACGCAGTATTTT
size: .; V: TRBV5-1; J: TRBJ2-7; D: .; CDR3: CASRQQGYHEQYF; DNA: TGCGCCAGCAGGCAACAGGGATACCACGAGCAGTACTTC
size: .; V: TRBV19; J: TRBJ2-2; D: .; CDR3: CASTGTPNTGELFF; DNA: TGTGCCAGTACGGGGACACCGAACACCGGGGAGCTGTTTTTT
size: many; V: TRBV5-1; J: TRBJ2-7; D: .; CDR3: CASSYQYEQYF; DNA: TGCGCCAGCAGCTACCAATACGAGCAGTACTTC
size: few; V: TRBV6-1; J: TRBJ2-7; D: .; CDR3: CASRIGGGTSYEQYF; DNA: TGTGCCAGCAGAATTGGGGGCGGCACATCCTACGAGCAGTACTTC
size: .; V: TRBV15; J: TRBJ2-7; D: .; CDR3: CATSRGRGAEGLEQYF; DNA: TGTGCCACCAGCAGAGGACGAGGGGCGGAAGGTCTCGAGCAGTACTTC
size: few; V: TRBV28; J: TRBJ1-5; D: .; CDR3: CASSLSGEGAGQPQHF; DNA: TGTGCCAGCAGTTTATCGGGGGAAGGGGCGGGTCAGCCCCAGCATTTT
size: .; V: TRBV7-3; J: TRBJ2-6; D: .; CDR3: CASTPQGRPSGANVLTF; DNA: TGTGCCAGCACCCCGCAGGGGCGGCCATCTGGGGCCAACGTCCTGACTTTC
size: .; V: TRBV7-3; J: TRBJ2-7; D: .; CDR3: CASSRLAGRQDEQYF; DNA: TGTGCCAGCAGCCGTCTAGCAGGGAGACAGGACGAGCAGTACTTC
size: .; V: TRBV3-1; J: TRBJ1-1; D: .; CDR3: CASRSWTAEAFF; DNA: TGTGCCAGCCGGTCCTGGACAGCAGAAGCTTTCTTT
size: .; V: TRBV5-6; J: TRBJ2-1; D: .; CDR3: CASTLIVLHEQFF; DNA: TGTGCCAGCACCCTTATAGTCTTGCATGAGCAGTTCTTC
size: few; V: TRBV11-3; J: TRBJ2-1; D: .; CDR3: CASSAALGRGPRQFF; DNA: TGTGCCAGCAGCGCGGCTCTGGGCAGGGGTCCTAGGCAGTTCTTC
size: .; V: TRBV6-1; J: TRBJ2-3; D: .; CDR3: CASRLYPAQADTQYF; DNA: TGTGCCAGCAGATTGTACCCAGCGCAGGCAGATACGCAGTATTTT
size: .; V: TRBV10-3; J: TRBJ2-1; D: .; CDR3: CAISGPVSYNEQFF; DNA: TGTGCCATCAGTGGCCCAGTCTCCTACAATGAGCAGTTCTTC
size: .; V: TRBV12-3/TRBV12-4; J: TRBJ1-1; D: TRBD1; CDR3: CASSPGQGKGKTEAFF; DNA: TGTGCCAGCAGTCCCGGACAGGGGAAAGGAAAAACTGAAGCTTTCTTT
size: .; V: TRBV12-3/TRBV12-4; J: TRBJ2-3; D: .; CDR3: CASSLRESGNTDTQYF; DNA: TGTGCCAGCAGTTTAAGGGAAAGTGGAAACACAGATACGCAGTATTTT
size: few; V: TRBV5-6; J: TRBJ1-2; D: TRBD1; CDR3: CASSLPGQLNRGYTF; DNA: TGTGCCAGCAGCTTGCCGGGACAGCTCAATAGAGGCTACACCTTC
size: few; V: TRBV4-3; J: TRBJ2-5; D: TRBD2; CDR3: CASSQFTGGPQETQYF; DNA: TGCGCCAGCAGCCAATTTACGGGAGGGCCTCAAGAGACCCAGTACTTC
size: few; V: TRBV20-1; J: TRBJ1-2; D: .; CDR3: CSARDNGGVRGYTF; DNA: TGCAGTGCTAGAGATAATGGAGGGGTGAGGGGCTACACCTTC
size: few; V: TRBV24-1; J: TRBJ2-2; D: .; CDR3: CATSDPQGRANTGELFF; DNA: TGTGCCACCAGTGACCCCCAGGGCCGGGCGAACACCGGGGAGCTGTTTTTT
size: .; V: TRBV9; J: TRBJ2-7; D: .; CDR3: CASSVVPAVNDNEQYF; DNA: TGTGCCAGCAGCGTAGTCCCAGCGGTCAACGATAACGAGCAGTACTTC
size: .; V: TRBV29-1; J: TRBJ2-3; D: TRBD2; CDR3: CSVEAGSGATDTQYF; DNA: TGCAGCGTTGAGGCTGGTAGCGGGGCAACAGATACGCAGTATTTT
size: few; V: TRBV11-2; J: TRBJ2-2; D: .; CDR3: CASSWGANTGELFF; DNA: TGTGCCAGCAGCTGGGGAGCGAACACCGGGGAGCTGTTTTTT
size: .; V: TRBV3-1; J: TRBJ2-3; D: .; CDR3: CASSHATPGLGPDTQYF; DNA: TGTGCCAGCAGCCACGCTACTCCGGGACTGGGCCCAGATACGCAGTATTTT
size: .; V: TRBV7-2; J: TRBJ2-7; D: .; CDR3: CASSSQPPGVLSYEQYF; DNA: TGTGCCAGCAGCTCTCAGCCCCCAGGGGTTCTTTCCTACGAGCAGTACTTC
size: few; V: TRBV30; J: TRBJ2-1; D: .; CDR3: CAWSARRFSYNEQFF; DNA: TGTGCCTGGAGTGCCAGGAGATTTTCCTACAATGAGCAGTTCTTC
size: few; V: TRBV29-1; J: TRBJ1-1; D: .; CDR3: CSVEEGQNTEAFF; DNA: TGCAGCGTTGAAGAGGGCCAGAACACTGAAGCTTTCTTT
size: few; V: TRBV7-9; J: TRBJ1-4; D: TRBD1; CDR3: CASSLALTGANEKLFF; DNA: TGTGCCAGCAGCTTAGCCCTGACAGGGGCTAATGAAAAACTGTTTTTT
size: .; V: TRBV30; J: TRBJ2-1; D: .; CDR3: CAWRRPNMDEQFF; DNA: TGTGCCTGGAGGCGGCCGAATATGGATGAGCAGTTCTTC
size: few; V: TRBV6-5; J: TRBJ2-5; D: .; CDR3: CASRPDLTPETQYF; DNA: TGTGCCAGCAGGCCCGACCTGACCCCAGAGACCCAGTACTTC
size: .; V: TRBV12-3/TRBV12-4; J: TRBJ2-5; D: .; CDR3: CASSWTGNTQYF; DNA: TGTGCCAGCAGTTGGACGGGGAATACCCAGTACTTC
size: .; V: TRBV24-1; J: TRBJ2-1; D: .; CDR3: CATSDSPARSRSNEQFF; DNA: TGTGCCACCAGTGATTCGCCGGCACGCTCCCGGTCCAATGAGCAGTTCTTC
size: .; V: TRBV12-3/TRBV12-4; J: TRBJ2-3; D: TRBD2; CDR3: CASINSGNGDTQYF; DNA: TGTGCCAGCATTAATAGCGGGAATGGAGATACGCAGTATTTT
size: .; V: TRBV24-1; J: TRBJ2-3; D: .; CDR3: CATSDMRTSTDTQYF; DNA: TGTGCCACCAGTGATATGAGGACTAGCACAGATACGCAGTATTTT
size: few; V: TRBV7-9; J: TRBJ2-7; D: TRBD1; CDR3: CASSPLLSSWTGGGHEQYF; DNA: TGTGCCAGCAGCCCCCTTCTATCATCTTGGACAGGGGGCGGCCACGAGCAGTACTTC